A selection of T cell receptor beta chains follows, all from one sample in a study of cytomegalovirus exposure and HLA in healthy donors. TCRdb's copy holds only in-frame clones and misses some; the assay was immunoSEQ multiplex PCR. The sample includes approximately 69,000 clones, around 74% of them seen just once. The sample taken for sequencing was PBMCs. These receptors all come from a young woman in good health and CMV-seropositive. CDR3s include the opening cysteine and the closing phenylalanine or tryptophan. A D gene is named only where the DNA matches it firmly. Some rows have no size entry. The others give once, few or many, or a class for an expanded clone.

D gene: -; V gene: TRBV19; clone size: few; J gene: TRBJ1-1; CDR3 DNA: TGTGCCAGTAGTACCCAGACAGGTTGGAACACTGAAGCTTTCTTT; CDR3 protein: CASSTQTGWNTEAFF
D gene: TRBD2; V gene: TRBV4-2; clone size: -; J gene: TRBJ2-7; CDR3 DNA: TGTGCCAGCAGCCAAGCCAGCGGGGGTTCCTACGAGCAGTACTTC; CDR3 protein: CASSQASGGSYEQYF
D gene: -; V gene: TRBV6-5; clone size: -; J gene: TRBJ2-2; CDR3 DNA: TGTGCCAGCAGTTGGGGTTCATCAGGGGACACCGGGGAGCTGTTTTTT; CDR3 protein: CASSWGSSGDTGELFF
D gene: -; V gene: TRBV4-1; clone size: few; J gene: TRBJ2-1; CDR3 DNA: TGCGCCAGCAGCCAAGATTGGACTACCTACAATGAGCAGTTCTTC; CDR3 protein: CASSQDWTTYNEQFF
D gene: TRBD2; V gene: TRBV7-9; clone size: -; J gene: TRBJ2-5; CDR3 DNA: TGTGCCAGCAGCTTCTTAGCGGGAGGGGAGACCCAGTACTTC; CDR3 protein: CASSFLAGGETQYF
D gene: -; V gene: TRBV4-3; clone size: -; J gene: TRBJ2-7; CDR3 DNA: TGCGCCAGCAGCCAAGATGTCGTATTTTACGAGCAGTACTTC; CDR3 protein: CASSQDVVFYEQYF
D gene: TRBD1; V gene: TRBV18; clone size: -; J gene: TRBJ2-6; CDR3 DNA: TGTGCCAGCTCACCTCCCCAGGGGGTTGGGGCCAACGTCCTGACTTTC; CDR3 protein: CASSPPQGVGANVLTF
D gene: TRBD1; V gene: TRBV6-6; clone size: few; J gene: TRBJ2-1; CDR3 DNA: TGTGCCAGCAGCTGGGACAGGGGAAATGAGCAGTTCTTC; CDR3 protein: CASSWDRGNEQFF
D gene: -; V gene: TRBV7-9; clone size: -; J gene: TRBJ1-1; CDR3 DNA: TGTGCCAGCAGCTTGGGAGTAGGGAACACTGAAGCTTTCTTT; CDR3 protein: CASSLGVGNTEAFF
D gene: TRBD1; V gene: TRBV4-1; clone size: few; J gene: TRBJ1-2; CDR3 DNA: TGCGCCAGCAGCCAAGAGTGGACAGGGGGATTCTATGGCTACACCTTC; CDR3 protein: CASSQEWTGGFYGYTF
D gene: TRBD2; V gene: TRBV28; clone size: -; J gene: TRBJ2-1; CDR3 DNA: TGTGCCGAAGCCGAGCGGGACGACAATGAGCAGTTCTTC; CDR3 protein: CAEAERDDNEQFF
D gene: -; V gene: TRBV30; clone size: -; J gene: TRBJ2-1; CDR3 DNA: TGTGCCTGGAGCGACCTCGGAGGTATGGATGAGCAGTTCTTC; CDR3 protein: CAWSDLGGMDEQFF
D gene: TRBD1; V gene: TRBV29-1; clone size: -; J gene: TRBJ2-1; CDR3 DNA: TGCAGCGTTGTCGGACAGGGGAGAATGCGTGAGCAGTTCTTC; CDR3 protein: CSVVGQGRMREQFF
D gene: -; V gene: TRBV6-1; clone size: -; J gene: TRBJ1-5; CDR3 DNA: TGTGCCAGCAAGCCATCCAGCAATCAGCCCCAGCATTTT; CDR3 protein: CASKPSSNQPQHF
D gene: TRBD1; V gene: TRBV27; clone size: -; J gene: TRBJ2-5; CDR3 DNA: TGTGCCAGCGGTAAGGGACAGGGGGAGACCCAGTACTTC; CDR3 protein: CASGKGQGETQYF
D gene: -; V gene: TRBV4-1; clone size: -; J gene: TRBJ1-2; CDR3 DNA: TGCGCCAGCAGTCAAACGGGGGTGGGCTTTGGCTATGGCTACACCTTC; CDR3 protein: CASSQTGVGFGYGYTF
D gene: TRBD1; V gene: TRBV5-1; clone size: -; J gene: TRBJ2-7; CDR3 DNA: TGCGCCAGTGCACTCTCTTCCGGGACAGGAACCTACGAGCAGTACTTC; CDR3 protein: CASALSSGTGTYEQYF
D gene: -; V gene: TRBV12-5; clone size: few; J gene: TRBJ1-2; CDR3 DNA: TGTGCTAGTGGCCTAGGGGCTAACTATGGCTACACCTTC; CDR3 protein: CASGLGANYGYTF
D gene: TRBD1; V gene: TRBV4-1; clone size: -; J gene: TRBJ1-6; CDR3 DNA: TGCGCCAGCAGCCCGGACAGGGGGCGAAATTCACCCCTCCACTTT; CDR3 protein: CASSPDRGRNSPLHF
D gene: -; V gene: TRBV7-2; clone size: -; J gene: TRBJ2-7; CDR3 DNA: TGTGCCAGCAGACGTCTCGGGAGCTCCTACGAGCAGTACTTC; CDR3 protein: CASRRLGSSYEQYF
D gene: -; V gene: TRBV5-1; clone size: once; J gene: TRBJ1-1; CDR3 DNA: TGCGCCAGCAGCTTAGGGGGATCGGACACTGAAGCTTTCTTT; CDR3 protein: CASSLGGSDTEAFF
D gene: -; V gene: TRBV5-1; clone size: once; J gene: TRBJ1-2; CDR3 DNA: TGCGCCAGCCGGACAGATCGGAACTATGGCTACACCTTC; CDR3 protein: CASRTDRNYGYTF
D gene: TRBD1; V gene: TRBV6-5; clone size: -; J gene: TRBJ2-4; CDR3 DNA: TGTGCCAGCAGAGGACAGGGTGGAATGGGGAGCATTCAGTACTTC; CDR3 protein: CASRGQGGMGSIQYF
D gene: TRBD1; V gene: TRBV5-1; clone size: few; J gene: TRBJ1-4; CDR3 DNA: TGCGCCAGCAGCTTAGGACAGGCAGGGGAAAAACTGTTTTTT; CDR3 protein: CASSLGQAGEKLFF
D gene: TRBD1; V gene: TRBV6-5; clone size: -; J gene: TRBJ2-7; CDR3 DNA: TGTGCCAGCAGTAGACAGGGCATCGACGAGCAGTACTTC; CDR3 protein: CASSRQGIDEQYF
D gene: TRBD2; V gene: TRBV4-2; clone size: once; J gene: TRBJ2-7; CDR3 DNA: TGTGCCAGCAGCTCGTCGGGTAGCGGGAGCACCTACGAGCAGTACTTC; CDR3 protein: CASSSSGSGSTYEQYF
D gene: TRBD1; V gene: TRBV6-1; clone size: -; J gene: TRBJ1-2; CDR3 DNA: TGTGCCAGCAGTCAGGGGGTCTATGGCTACACCTTC; CDR3 protein: CASSQGVYGYTF
D gene: -; V gene: TRBV9; clone size: -; J gene: TRBJ1-5; CDR3 DNA: TGTGCCAGCAGCCCCCGAGTGGAGGATCAGCCCCAGCATTTT; CDR3 protein: CASSPRVEDQPQHF
D gene: -; V gene: TRBV28; clone size: -; J gene: TRBJ2-7; CDR3 DNA: TGTGCCAGCAGTTTATGGTCGCAGACCTACGAGCAGTACTTC; CDR3 protein: CASSLWSQTYEQYF
D gene: TRBD2; V gene: TRBV29-1; clone size: few; J gene: TRBJ2-1; CDR3 DNA: TGCAGCGTGGCCCTAGCGGGCTCCTACAATGAGCAGTTCTTC; CDR3 protein: CSVALAGSYNEQFF
D gene: -; V gene: TRBV7-8; clone size: -; J gene: TRBJ2-2; CDR3 DNA: TGTGCCAGCACCAGAGAGGAGAGGCTAAGGGAGCTGTTTTTT; CDR3 protein: CASTREERLRELFF
D gene: TRBD1; V gene: TRBV6-5; clone size: once; J gene: TRBJ2-7; CDR3 DNA: TGTGCCTCGCGGACAGGCTCCGACGAGCAGTACTTC; CDR3 protein: CASRTGSDEQYF
D gene: TRBD1; V gene: TRBV11-2; clone size: -; J gene: TRBJ2-7; CDR3 DNA: TGTGCCAGCAGCACAGGACAGGGGCCCTACGAGCAGTACTTC; CDR3 protein: CASSTGQGPYEQYF
D gene: TRBD1; V gene: TRBV30; clone size: -; J gene: TRBJ1-1; CDR3 DNA: TGTGCCTGGGCATTAATAAGGGGGCGCGGGAAGGGGACTGAAGCTTTCTTT; CDR3 protein: CAWALIRGRGKGTEAFF
D gene: TRBD1; V gene: TRBV30; clone size: -; J gene: TRBJ2-2; CDR3 DNA: TGTGCCTGGATCGACAGGGGAGGAACCGGGGAGCTGTTTTTT; CDR3 protein: CAWIDRGGTGELFF
D gene: TRBD1; V gene: TRBV2; clone size: few; J gene: TRBJ1-2; CDR3 DNA: TGTGCCAGCGGCCCTGGGACAGGCTCCTATGGCTACACCTTC; CDR3 protein: CASGPGTGSYGYTF
D gene: -; V gene: TRBV4-1; clone size: few; J gene: TRBJ2-3; CDR3 DNA: TGCGCCAGCAGCCTCCGTTACACAGATACGCAGTATTTT; CDR3 protein: CASSLRYTDTQYF
D gene: -; V gene: TRBV6-1; clone size: -; J gene: TRBJ1-5; CDR3 DNA: TGTGCCAGCAGTGTTCAGGGTTGGGGCAATCAGCCCCAGCATTTT; CDR3 protein: CASSVQGWGNQPQHF
D gene: TRBD2; V gene: TRBV7-2; clone size: -; J gene: TRBJ2-7; CDR3 DNA: TGTGCCAGCAGCCGGACTAGCCCCTACGAGCAGTACTTC; CDR3 protein: CASSRTSPYEQYF
D gene: -; V gene: TRBV2; clone size: few; J gene: TRBJ2-2; CDR3 DNA: TGTGCCAGCAAGGGGACCGGGGAGCTGTTTTTT; CDR3 protein: CASKGTGELFF
D gene: TRBD1; V gene: TRBV5-6; clone size: once; J gene: TRBJ2-2; CDR3 DNA: TGTGCCAGCAGCCAGACAGGGGATGGCACCGGGGAGCTGTTTTTT; CDR3 protein: CASSQTGDGTGELFF
D gene: -; V gene: TRBV7-2; clone size: -; J gene: TRBJ2-3; CDR3 DNA: TGTGCCAGCAGCTTTCAGACTAGGGCCACAGATACGCAGTATTTT; CDR3 protein: CASSFQTRATDTQYF
D gene: -; V gene: TRBV14; clone size: -; J gene: TRBJ1-4; CDR3 DNA: TGTGCCAGCAGCTCGACTTATGGGGCCAAACTGTTTTTT; CDR3 protein: CASSSTYGAKLFF
D gene: TRBD1; V gene: TRBV29-1; clone size: once; J gene: TRBJ2-5; CDR3 DNA: TGCAGCGTTACAGGGGTGGAAGAGACCCAGTACTTC; CDR3 protein: CSVTGVEETQYF
D gene: -; V gene: TRBV6-5; clone size: -; J gene: TRBJ2-5; CDR3 DNA: TGTGCCAGCAGTTACGCCCTTGCGGTACAAGAGACCCAGTACTTC; CDR3 protein: CASSYALAVQETQYF
D gene: TRBD2; V gene: TRBV29-1; clone size: few; J gene: TRBJ2-7; CDR3 DNA: TGCAGCGTTGTACCTAGCGGGAACTACGAGCAGTACTTC; CDR3 protein: CSVVPSGNYEQYF
D gene: TRBD1; V gene: TRBV4-1; clone size: -; J gene: TRBJ2-7; CDR3 DNA: TGCGCCAGCAGCCGAGGATGGGACAGGGTCTACGAGCAGTACTTC; CDR3 protein: CASSRGWDRVYEQYF
D gene: TRBD2; V gene: TRBV4-2; clone size: -; J gene: TRBJ2-2; CDR3 DNA: TGTGCCAGCAGCCCGGGACTAGCCAACACCGGGGAGCTGTTTTTT; CDR3 protein: CASSPGLANTGELFF
D gene: -; V gene: TRBV6-5; clone size: -; J gene: TRBJ2-7; CDR3 DNA: TGTGCCAGCAGTCGATCCGCGGACAGCGGTGGCGAGCAGTACTTC; CDR3 protein: CASSRSADSGGEQYF
D gene: TRBD1; V gene: TRBV28; clone size: -; J gene: TRBJ1-1; CDR3 DNA: TGTGCCAGCAGAACTTCCAGGGACAGGGGCACTGAAGCTTTCTTT; CDR3 protein: CASRTSRDRGTEAFF